These T cell receptor beta chains were read from a single sample in a study of T cell changes during pregnancy in multiple sclerosis. TCRdb's table, derived via immunoSEQ multiplex PCR, lists solely in-frame clones and lacks some. The sample includes some 87,000 clones, nearly 95% of them seen just once. The specimen comprised peripheral blood, sampled in the second trimester of pregnancy. All receptors derive from a female donor with multiple sclerosis, enrolled in a pregnancy study. CDR3s include the opening cysteine and the closing phenylalanine or tryptophan. A D gene is named only where the DNA matches it firmly.

CDR3aa	d_gene	v_gene	j_gene
CAVGQGASEAFF	TRBD1	TRBV19	TRBJ1-1
CSVPIPFPVSNHISNQPQHF	NA	TRBV29-1	TRBJ1-5
CASSELTGLRAFF	TRBD1	TRBV2	TRBJ1-1
CASSLGLAGVLPDTQYF	TRBD2	TRBV28	TRBJ2-3
CASSQGGEKLFF	TRBD1	TRBV19	TRBJ1-4
CASSLSLAGGLSEQYF	TRBD2	TRBV28	TRBJ2-7
CRLGLAGGQFF	TRBD2	TRBV20-1	TRBJ2-1
CASTPQGQGYYEQYF	NA	TRBV28	TRBJ2-7
CASSLAGGGTGELFF	NA	TRBV7-6	TRBJ2-2
CASSLAVLNNEQFF	NA	TRBV13	TRBJ2-1
CASSLTSRRGETQYF	TRBD2	TRBV5-1	TRBJ2-5
CASSSIPGGNEQFF	TRBD1	TRBV18	TRBJ2-1
CASGQGNEKLFF	NA	TRBV2	TRBJ1-4
CASRPSAGRNTGELFF	NA	TRBV5-5	TRBJ2-2
CASSMTGGATDTQYF	TRBD1	TRBV5-1	TRBJ2-3
CASSATGTAPYEQYF	TRBD1	TRBV10-1	TRBJ2-7
CASSRLAGQNTQYF	TRBD2	TRBV28	TRBJ2-3
CASSIGQGASDEQFF	TRBD1	TRBV19	TRBJ2-1
CASSLALWTSQETQYF	NA	TRBV27	TRBJ2-5
CASSYSRTGTGELFF	NA	TRBV6-6	TRBJ2-2
CASKEDYLNTGELFF	NA	TRBV19	TRBJ2-2
CASSPRGQTDTQYF	NA	TRBV7-3	TRBJ2-3
CASSERAGATNEKLFF	NA	TRBV6-1	TRBJ1-4
CASSLGDRNTGELFF	TRBD1	TRBV7-7	TRBJ2-2
CTSSLNGLAEETQYF	TRBD2	TRBV7-2	TRBJ2-5
CASSQGKTRTDTQYF	NA	TRBV4-3	TRBJ2-3
CASTSSGSSYNEQFF	TRBD2	TRBV4-3	TRBJ2-1
CASSLSFRTGGMYEQYF	TRBD2	TRBV27	TRBJ2-7
CASSLRGGTNEKLFF	NA	TRBV14	TRBJ1-4
CATSSGLAGVNSYNEQFF	TRBD2	TRBV15	TRBJ2-1
CASTGLAGVGNEQFF	TRBD2	TRBV19	TRBJ2-1
CASSYSRGNEQFF	NA	TRBV6-5	TRBJ2-1
CASSVVGRAEGGELFF	TRBD2	TRBV9	TRBJ2-2
CASSPGIAYEQYF	NA	TRBV19	TRBJ2-7
CASSSGELAGVETQYF	TRBD2	TRBV5-1	TRBJ2-5
CASSSTSYGYTF	NA	TRBV6-5	TRBJ1-2
CASSRGTSGTSTDTQYF	TRBD2	TRBV5-8	TRBJ2-3
CASSIDPGGYTF	NA	TRBV19	TRBJ1-2
CASSPLTGSDYGYTF	NA	TRBV18	TRBJ1-2
CASSRSGSTSYEQYF	TRBD2	TRBV7-9	TRBJ2-7
CASSFQVASGRARYNEQFF	TRBD2	TRBV7-2	TRBJ2-1
CASSYQAPGPQHF	NA	TRBV6-5	TRBJ1-5
CASSHPQGADTQYF	TRBD1	TRBV4-3	TRBJ2-3
CASSLAAGELFF	NA	TRBV13	TRBJ2-2
CASRPTGAGANVLTF	TRBD1	TRBV5-6	TRBJ2-6
CASSFSPSGTDTQYF	NA	TRBV4-3	TRBJ2-3
CASSARGEQFF	NA	TRBV5-6	TRBJ2-1
CASSLAGRGTDTQYF	TRBD2	TRBV5-1	TRBJ2-3
CASSLAGGPETQYF	TRBD1	TRBV5-1	TRBJ2-5
CASSYGLAGHNEQFF	TRBD2	TRBV5-8	TRBJ2-1
CASSIRLVRETQYF	NA	TRBV18	TRBJ2-5
CASSKEEGKIGDNQPQHF	NA	TRBV21-1	TRBJ1-5
CASSMAGGPRNQPQHF	TRBD1	TRBV19	TRBJ1-5
CASSLAGVRPAFF	NA	TRBV5-6	TRBJ1-1
CASSLRAGMSTGELFF	NA	TRBV11-2	TRBJ2-2
CASSFTSASTDTQYF	TRBD2	TRBV9	TRBJ2-3
CASSERGSYEQYF	NA	TRBV6-1	TRBJ2-7
CASSLVSGSYEQYF	NA	TRBV7-6	TRBJ2-7
CASSREETQYF	NA	TRBV4-2	TRBJ2-5